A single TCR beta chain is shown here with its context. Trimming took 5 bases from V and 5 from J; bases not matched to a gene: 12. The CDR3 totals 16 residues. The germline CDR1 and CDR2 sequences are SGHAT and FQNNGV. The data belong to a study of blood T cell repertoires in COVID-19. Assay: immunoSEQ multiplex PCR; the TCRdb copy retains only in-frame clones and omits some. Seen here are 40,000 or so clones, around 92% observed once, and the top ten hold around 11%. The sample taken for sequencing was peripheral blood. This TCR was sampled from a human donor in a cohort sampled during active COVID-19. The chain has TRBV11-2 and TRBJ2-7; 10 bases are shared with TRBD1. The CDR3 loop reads CASSRRGGQGFDEQYF. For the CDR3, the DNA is TGTGCCAGCAGCCGCCGAGGGGGACAGGGGTTCGACGAGCAGTACTTC.